This TCR beta chain was sequenced during a study of cytomegalovirus exposure and HLA in healthy donors. About the study: The study placed 80% to 90% of its approximately 400 genotyped donors in the Caucasian-associated ancestry cluster.

The primer mix had 60 Vbeta and 13 Jbeta primers. Repertoires were generated with immunoSEQ multiplex PCR, while TCRdb's copy carries only in-frame clones and drops some. The sample holds over 110,000 clones, 70% to 80% seen once. This CDR3 is 13 amino acids long. V lost 6 bases, J lost 7 bases, and 12 bases lay in between. Germline CDR1 SGHVS, CDR2 FQNEAQ. Study-wide points: The authors reported that TCR beta sequences could predict HLA-A and HLA-B alleles. These predictions were accurate for most subjects in the first cohort.

On this clone: Its antigen is undetermined.

The TCR was taken from a woman aged 40 to 50 in good health and CMV-seropositive. The gene calls are TRBV7-8 and TRBJ2-2; D might be TRBD2 (5 bases). Sequencing was performed on PBMCs. The CDR3 DNA reads as TGTGCCAGCAGTCCGAGGACTGGCGGGGAGCTGTTTTTT. This encodes CASSPRTGGELFF.